The rows below give T cell receptor beta chains drawn from one sample of a study of cytomegalovirus exposure and HLA in healthy donors. Sequencing was performed with immunoSEQ multiplex PCR; in TCRdb, only in-frame clones are kept and a portion is missing. This table holds roughly 150,000 clones, 70% to 85% found once. The sample taken for sequencing was PBMCs. The origin of the receptors is a woman between 50 and 59 years old in good health and CMV-seropositive. Each CDR3 is given with its conserved first and last residue. D genes are given only for firm matches. Clone size, where shown, is once, few, many, or a class for clones that have expanded.

CDR3 length	D gene	V gene	J gene	clone size	CDR3 protein	CDR3 DNA
14	-	TRBV6-6	TRBJ1-5	few	CASSYEYSNQPQHF	TGTGCCAGCAGTTACGAGTATAGCAATCAGCCCCAGCATTTT
15	-	TRBV6-6	TRBJ1-5	-	CASSYSSNSNQPQHF	TGTGCCAGCAGTTACTCGTCTAATAGCAATCAGCCCCAGCATTTT
15	-	TRBV9	TRBJ1-4	once	CASSVGGVRDEKLFF	TGTGCCAGCAGCGTAGGGGGGGTAAGGGACGAAAAACTGTTTTTT
18	TRBD1	TRBV4-3	TRBJ1-4	once	CASSQDYDVGTGNEKLFF	TGCGCCAGCAGCCAAGATTATGATGTGGGGACAGGGAATGAAAAACTGTTTTTT
15	TRBD2	TRBV6-5	TRBJ2-1	-	CASRRTSGGAREQFF	TGTGCCAGCCGACGAACTAGCGGGGGGGCCAGAGAGCAGTTCTTC
14	TRBD1	TRBV10-3	TRBJ2-7	once	CAISPGQKSYEQYF	TGTGCCATCAGCCCGGGACAGAAGTCCTACGAGCAGTACTTC
13	TRBD1	TRBV10-2	TRBJ1-5	-	CASGPDREQPQHF	TGCGCCAGCGGCCCCGACAGGGAACAGCCCCAGCATTTT
16	TRBD1	TRBV7-8	TRBJ2-7	-	CASSDRTGGQTYEQYF	TGTGCCAGCAGCGATAGGACAGGGGGCCAGACCTACGAGCAGTACTTC
16	-	TRBV19	TRBJ1-6	-	CASSIDTKGRNSPLHF	TGTGCCAGTAGTATAGATACAAAAGGGAGGAATTCACCCCTCCACTTT
12	TRBD1	TRBV19	TRBJ1-1	-	CAIRTGDTEAFF	TGTGCCATTAGGACAGGAGACACTGAAGCTTTCTTT
15	TRBD1	TRBV4-1	TRBJ1-3	once	CASSQPGTGGNTIYF	TGCGCCAGCAGCCAGCCCGGGACAGGGGGAAACACCATATATTTT
15	-	TRBV19	TRBJ2-2	few	CASSIGGSGAGSLFF	TGTGCCAGTAGTATCGGAGGGTCTGGGGCTGGGTCGCTGTTTTTT
14	-	TRBV9	TRBJ1-1	-	CASSSGHFEEKAFF	TGTGCCAGCAGTTCCGGACATTTCGAGGAAAAAGCTTTCTTT
14	TRBD1	TRBV19	TRBJ1-2	-	CASSISTGGYGYTF	TGTGCCAGTAGTATCTCGACAGGGGGCTATGGCTACACCTTC
13	-	TRBV11-2	TRBJ1-4	-	CASSKRAGEKLFF	TGTGCCAGCAGCAAGAGGGCGGGAGAAAAACTGTTTTTT
14	TRBD1	TRBV7-2	TRBJ2-1	-	CASRSTTGGDEQFF	TGTGCCAGCAGATCTACAACAGGGGGCGATGAGCAGTTCTTC
12	-	TRBV6-5	TRBJ2-1	-	CASSSLSNEQFF	TGTGCCAGCAGTTCGCTATCTAATGAGCAGTTCTTC
17	TRBD1	TRBV19	TRBJ2-7	few	CASRAGTGMDGSYEQYF	TGTGCCAGTAGGGCCGGGACAGGAATGGATGGGTCCTACGAGCAGTACTTC
13	-	TRBV5-1	TRBJ2-7	-	CASSPDSSYEQYF	TGCGCCAGCAGCCCTGACAGCTCCTACGAGCAGTACTTC
16	TRBD2	TRBV27	TRBJ2-1	once	CASSPTSGGADNEQFF	TGTGCCAGCAGTCCGACTAGCGGGGGGGCCGACAATGAGCAGTTCTTC
15	-	TRBV19	TRBJ1-2	once	CASSEPGFHYYGYTF	TGTGCCAGTAGTGAACCCGGGTTCCACTACTATGGCTACACCTTC
21	-	TRBV9	TRBJ1-5	-	CASSVPVQPSTEGVYNQPQHF	TGTGCCAGCAGCGTACCAGTACAGCCATCGACGGAAGGGGTGTACAATCAGCCCCAGCATTTT
15	-	TRBV7-9	TRBJ2-1	-	CASSDRQVSYNEQFF	TGTGCCAGCAGTGATAGACAGGTCTCCTACAATGAGCAGTTCTTC
17	TRBD2	TRBV7-9	TRBJ2-3	-	CASSFPGLAESTDTQYF	TGTGCCAGCAGCTTTCCCGGACTAGCGGAAAGCACAGATACGCAGTATTTT
14	-	TRBV10-3	TRBJ2-3	-	CAIKGDGSTDTQYF	TGTGCCATCAAGGGGGACGGAAGCACAGATACGCAGTATTTT
13	TRBD1	TRBV10-3	TRBJ1-6	-	CAIGGQVDSPLHF	TGTGCCATCGGGGGACAGGTTGATTCACCCCTCCACTTT
14	TRBD1	TRBV9	TRBJ2-3	-	CASSVFTGGDTQYF	TGTGCCAGCAGCGTATTCACAGGGGGAGATACGCAGTATTTT
13	TRBD1	TRBV7-9	TRBJ1-1	-	CASSSQGFTEAFF	TGTGCCAGCAGCTCACAGGGGTTCACTGAAGCTTTCTTT
15	-	TRBV30	TRBJ2-7	-	CAWSVGGPSLYEQYF	TGTGCCTGGAGTGTTGGCGGCCCGAGCCTCTACGAGCAGTACTTC
15	TRBD1	TRBV2	TRBJ2-5	-	CASSFRDRAQETQYF	TGTGCCAGCAGTTTCCGGGACAGGGCGCAAGAGACCCAGTACTTC
12	-	TRBV7-2	TRBJ2-7	-	CASSRDSSKQYF	TGTGCCAGCAGCCGAGACAGTTCGAAGCAGTACTTC
15	TRBD1	TRBV5-5	TRBJ1-5	few	CASNLGTGSYQPQHF	TGTGCCAGCAACCTCGGGACAGGGAGTTATCAGCCCCAGCATTTT
17	TRBD2	TRBV4-3	TRBJ2-1	-	CASSPYWGLAGGGEQFF	TGCGCCAGCAGCCCCTACTGGGGACTAGCGGGGGGGGGTGAGCAGTTCTTC
13	-	TRBV6-5	TRBJ1-5	once	CASSSNWQQPQHF	TGTGCCAGCAGTTCCAATTGGCAGCAGCCCCAGCATTTT
15	-	TRBV6-1	TRBJ1-6	-	CASSEVMGGVSPLHF	TGTGCCAGCAGTGAAGTTATGGGGGGTGTTTCACCCCTCCACTTT
20	-	TRBV6-1	TRBJ2-1	-	CASSEAPSGGGASSYNEQFF	TGTGCCAGCAGTGAAGCCCCTTCTGGGGGGGGCGCTAGCTCCTACAATGAGCAGTTCTTC
15	-	TRBV5-1	TRBJ1-6	-	CASSLTGENNSPLHF	TGCGCCAGCAGCTTGACCGGTGAGAACAATTCACCCCTCCACTTT
16	-	TRBV12-5	TRBJ2-7	-	CASGLVLPGESHEQYF	TGTGCTAGTGGTTTGGTACTTCCAGGGGAGAGCCACGAGCAGTACTTC
16	TRBD1	TRBV2	TRBJ2-3	-	CASSESWDRGTDTQYF	TGTGCCAGCAGTGAATCCTGGGACAGGGGGACAGATACGCAGTATTTT
16	TRBD1	TRBV15	TRBJ2-7	-	CATSRDGTGRSYEQYF	TGTGCCACCAGCAGAGACGGGACAGGGCGTTCTTACGAGCAGTACTTC
14	-	TRBV5-6	TRBJ2-1	few	CASSAGQTYNEQFF	TGTGCCAGCAGCGCGGGACAGACCTACAATGAGCAGTTCTTC
14	-	TRBV30	TRBJ2-7	-	CAWSPLASSYEQYF	TGTGCCTGGAGTCCGTTAGCTAGCTCCTACGAGCAGTACTTC
13	-	TRBV6-1	TRBJ1-5	-	CASSVESNQPQHF	TGTGCCAGCAGTGTGGAGAGCAATCAGCCCCAGCATTTT
16	TRBD2	TRBV9	TRBJ2-3	-	CASSVAPAGGTDTQYF	TGTGCCAGCAGCGTAGCTCCAGCGGGGGGGACAGATACGCAGTATTTT
14	TRBD1	TRBV9	TRBJ1-1	-	CASSVGQGDTEAFF	TGTGCCAGCAGCGTAGGACAGGGGGATACTGAAGCTTTCTTT
12	-	TRBV7-9	TRBJ1-2	-	CASSLGEYGYTF	TGTGCCAGCAGCTTAGGAGAATATGGCTACACCTTC
17	TRBD2	TRBV5-4	TRBJ2-2	-	CASSLVLVSGGAGELFF	TGTGCCAGCAGCTTGGTACTAGTTAGCGGGGGGGCCGGGGAGCTGTTTTTT
13	-	TRBV6-5	TRBJ1-1	-	CATEGVGNTEAFF	TGTGCCACCGAGGGAGTAGGAAACACTGAAGCTTTCTTT
16	TRBD1	TRBV7-4	TRBJ1-2	-	CASSLMAGTGGYGYTF	TGTGCCAGCAGCTTAATGGCCGGGACAGGGGGATATGGCTACACCTTC
15	TRBD1	TRBV28	TRBJ1-2	-	CASSQKTGGTKGYTF	TGTGCCAGCAGTCAAAAAACAGGGGGCACGAAGGGCTACACCTTC
17	TRBD1	TRBV7-9	TRBJ2-7	-	CSSSSILGGQGRYEQYF	TGTTCCAGCAGCTCGATATTGGGGGGACAGGGAAGATACGAGCAGTACTTC
15	-	TRBV6-1	TRBJ1-6	few	CASSTLSRPNSPLHF	TGTGCCAGCAGTACCCTAAGTCGTCCCAATTCACCCCTCCACTTT
13	TRBD1	TRBV5-1	TRBJ2-7	once	CASSLQGSYEQYF	TGCGCCAGCAGCTTACAGGGGTCCTACGAGCAGTACTTC
13	-	TRBV2	TRBJ2-7	-	CASSEVSSYEQYF	TGTGCCAGCAGCGAAGTTAGCTCCTACGAGCAGTACTTC